This T cell receptor (beta chain) was retrieved from a study of T cells after posttransplantation cyclophosphamide. The study's findings and limits: After PTCy, TRB diversity resembled that of CNI/methotrexate controls. Skin or GI-infiltrating T cells shared few TRB sequences with blood.

Profiling relied on immunoSEQ multiplex PCR, and the TCRdb table lists in-frame clones only, not all of them. In the table there are thousands of clones, roughly 69% of which are singletons. With regard to this clone: The antigen remains undetermined.

A marrow graft followed busulfan-fludarabine conditioning, with cyclophosphamide on days +3 and +4. The source of this sequence is a male patient between 60 and 69 years old who received an allogeneic stem cell transplant from a related donor and was CMV-positive. Some of these T cells may belong to the graft donor. The sample consisted of PBMCs, taken after allogeneic stem cell transplant with posttransplant cyclophosphamide.

Here the CDR3 reads CASSVATGTYEQYF. CDR3 bases: TGTGCCAGCAGCGTAGCTACAGGGACCTACGAGCAGTACTTC. This chain joins TRBV9 and TRBJ2-7; D may be TRBD1 (6 bases). Germline CDR1 SGDLS, CDR2 YYNGEE. V was pared by 0 bases and J by 2 bases, with 9 bases between. This CDR3 region has 14 residues.